Listed here is a single TCR beta chain. The antigen is undetermined. Primers: 60 Vbeta forward and 13 Jbeta reverse. This table comes from immunoSEQ multiplex PCR, and its TCRdb copy is limited to in-frame clones, with some not included. The sample has about 160,000 clones, 84% seen once. This sample stems from a study of cytomegalovirus exposure and HLA in healthy donors. Overall study results and limits: Sequencing depth across donors, presence/absence analyses assumed, was roughly uniform.

The CDR3 extends over 18 amino acids. The germline V gene encodes CDR1 MNHNS and CDR2 SASEGT. The receptor was derived from a man aged 25-45 years in good health and CMV-seronegative. The chain has TRBV6-1 and TRBJ2-5, with 11 positions matching TRBD2. Judging by the DNA end, TRBJ2-7 fits better; the J call may be wrong. Sequenced sample: PBMCs. The CDR3 loop is CASSEAGWGGTSGYEQYF. The CDR3 nucleotides read TGTGCCAGCAGTGAAGCCGGGTGGGGCGGGACTAGCGGCTACGAGCAGTACTTC.